The next 30 T cell receptor beta chains were all read from a single sample in a study of OX40 agonist ivuxolimab in advanced cancers. Using immunoSEQ multiplex PCR, the repertoire was profiled, and TCRdb retains in-frame clones only, with some absent. The sample lists approximately 120,000 clones, around 92% occurring once. Sequences were derived from CD4+ or CD8+ T cells sorted from blood, sampled in a trial of the OX40 agonist ivuxolimab. Every receptor here comes from an adult with an advanced solid tumor such as melanoma, head and neck, liver or kidney cancer.

The chain links TRBV7-2 to TRBJ1-2; 10 bases align to TRBD1. This CDR3 contains 17 residues. V was pared by 0 bases and J by 3 bases, with 7 bases of the junction left unmatched. Germline V gives CDR1 SGHTA, CDR2 FQGNSA. In DNA, the CDR3 is TGTGCCAGCAGCTTAGCTGGGACAGGGGCCTCGCACTATGGCTACACCTTC. This encodes CASSLAGTGASHYGYTF.

The V and J genes are TRBV6-6 and TRBJ1-3; D is uncertain. With 0 bases removed from V and 4 bases from J, the gap between germline ends came to 7 bases. Germline CDR1 reads MNHNY; CDR2 reads SVGAGI (reference sequence). The CDR3 is 14 amino acids. DNA of the CDR3: TGTGCCAGCAGTTACTCGCTCCAGGGAAACACCATATATTTT. This sequence encodes CASSYSLQGNTIYF.

There are a few counts of this clone. The genes are TRBV4-3 and TRBJ1-5; 7 bases are shared with TRBD1. Unmatched junction bases numbered 6, after V lost 4 bases and J lost 3 bases. This CDR3 region has 15 residues. Germline CDR1 is LGHNA and CDR2 is YSLEER. CDR3 amino acids: CASSLTTGNNQPQHF. DNA for the CDR3: TGCGCCAGCAGCCTCACGACAGGGAACAATCAGCCCCAGCATTTT.

This sequence joins TRBV7-2 and TRBJ1-2; no reliable D call. V was clipped by 2 bases and J by 2 bases, with 9 bases between them. CDR3 length equals 14 residues. Germline V gene lookup returns CDR1 SGHTA and CDR2 FQGNSA. The CDR3 bases are TGTGCCAGCAGCTTAAGCCCCATCAACTATGGCTACACCTTC. Protein sequence: CASSLSPINYGYTF.

This clone was detected only a few times. The chain is built from TRBV6-4 and TRBJ2-7, with D possibly matching TRBD1 (5 bases). The CDR3 contains 13 residues. Per germline, CDR1 MRHNA and CDR2 SNTAGT. V was clipped by 5 bases and J by 2 bases, with 10 bases between them. The CDR3 DNA sequence: TGTGCCAGCAGTAAAGGGGATACCTACGAGCAGTACTTC. This encodes CASSKGDTYEQYF.

This clone has more than one count but fewer than ten. One junction end does not reproduce the germline sequence, and a read error may be involved. CDR3: CASSDADRVNAALF. The CDR3, as DNA: TGTGCCAGTAGTGACGCCGACAGGGTGAACGCGGCCCTCTTT. The V call is TRBV19, the J call TRBJ1-1, with 7 bases lining up with TRBD1. CDR1 is LNHDA and CDR2 is SQIVND in the germline V gene (reference sequence). This CDR3 is 14 amino acids long.

The chain employs TRBV19 and TRBJ2-3, with TRBD2 matching 13 bases. Trimming removed 6 bases from V and 6 bases from J; junction bases left unmatched: 6. CDR3 size: 15 residues. CDR1 and CDR2 from the germline V gene are LNHDA and SQIVND (reference sequence). The CDR3 sequence is CASSLGLAGVDTQYF. CDR3 DNA sequence: TGTGCCAGTAGCCTAGGACTAGCGGGAGTGGATACGCAGTATTTT.

The chain combines TRBV6-5 with TRBJ1-2; the D gene is possibly TRBD1 (6 bases). The germline V and J ends were trimmed by 2 bases and 7 bases, with 14 bases remaining between them. The CDR3 extends over 14 amino acids. Germline CDR1 MNHEY, CDR2 SVGAGI. The CDR3 DNA follows: TGTGCCAGCAGTTACACGGGACAAGGGGGTGGCTACACCTTC. It encodes CASSYTGQGGGYTF.

The chain couples TRBV28 to TRBJ1-1, with D unclear. The germline gives CDR1 MDHEN, CDR2 SYDVKM. The CDR3 runs 13 residues. With 2 bases removed from V and 2 bases from J, the gap between germline ends came to 6 bases. The CDR3 is CASSLVSNTEAFF. The CDR3 nucleotides read TGTGCCAGCAGTTTAGTCAGTAACACTGAAGCTTTCTTT.

This rearrangement joins TRBV9 to TRBJ2-7; 7 bases fit TRBD1. The CDR3 totals 14 residues. Germline V gene data show CDR1 as SGDLS and CDR2 as YYNGEE. With V trimmed by 4 bases and J by 7 bases, 11 bases remained unmatched. The CDR3 nucleotides are TGTGCCAGCAGCCCCAGGAGACAGGGTTGGGAGCAGTACTTC. Amino acid sequence: CASSPRRQGWEQYF.

This chain links TRBV5-1 with TRBJ1-5; a weak D match, TRBD1 (5 bases). Trimming removed 4 bases at V and 7 bases at J, with 21 bases between. Germline CDR1 is SGHRS and CDR2 is YFSETQ. CDR3 length equals 16 residues. CDR3 DNA: TGCGCCAGCAGCCCCACTGGGGACCAAAGCGGACAGCCCCAGCATTTT. Amino acids: CASSPTGDQSGQPQHF.

This chain connects TRBV19 to TRBJ1-4, with 8 bases that match TRBD1. Germline values: CDR1 LNHDA, CDR2 SQIVND (reference sequence). The ends lost 1 base at V and 8 bases at J; junction bases unmatched: 6. The CDR3 runs 15 residues. This CDR3 is CASSIGRQGPEKLFF. The CDR3 bases are TGTGCCAGTAGTATAGGTCGACAGGGGCCCGAAAAACTGTTTTTT.

The chain has TRBV25-1 and TRBJ2-7; the match to TRBD1 covers 7 bases. The CDR3 is made up of 16 amino acids. Germline CDR1 and CDR2: MGHDK and SYGVNS. V was pared by 1 base and J by 6 bases, with 12 bases of the junction left unmatched. The CDR3 loop reads CASSESKGAGRAEQYF. CDR3 in DNA: TGTGCCAGCAGTGAATCTAAGGGGGCAGGAAGGGCCGAGCAGTACTTC.

This rearrangement joins TRBV7-9 to TRBJ2-1; 10 nucleotides line up with TRBD1. CDR3 size: 14 residues. J was trimmed by 7 bases and V by 3 bases; bases with no gene match: 3. Germline CDR1 reads SEHNR; CDR2 reads FQNEAQ (reference sequence). In DNA, the CDR3 is TGTGCCAGCAGCTTGGGACAGGGGTTGAATGAGCAGTTCTTC. Translation: CASSLGQGLNEQFF. The full variable domain, rest sourced from reference TRBV7-9 and TRBJ2-1, is DTGVSQNPRHKITKRGQNVTFRCDPISEHNRLYWYRQTLGQGPEFLTYFQNEAQLEKSRLLSDRFSAERPKGSFSTLEIQRTEQGDSAMYLCASSLGQGLNEQFFGPGTRLTVL.

The chain recombines TRBV27 with TRBJ2-7, with 8 bases matching TRBD1. Germline lookup yields CDR1 MNHEY and CDR2 SMNVEV (reference sequence). The trim removed 4 bases at V and 2 bases at J, leaving 7 bases unmatched. The CDR3 covers 15 residues. The CDR3 is CASSSPGQEPYEQYF. For the CDR3, the DNA is TGTGCCAGCAGTTCTCCGGGACAGGAGCCCTACGAGCAGTACTTC.

The chain combines TRBV9 with TRBJ1-1; 10 nucleotides line up with TRBD1. V shed 0 bases and J 0 bases; nucleotides not matched to a gene: 11. Germline CDR1 is SGDLS and CDR2 is YYNGEE. The CDR3 spans 19 residues. CDR3 DNA: TGTGCCAGCAGCGTAGGAGTGAAGGGACAGGGGTCGGTGAACACTGAAGCTTTCTTT. Translating it yields CASSVGVKGQGSVNTEAFF.

The rearrangement links TRBV30 to TRBJ2-4; 8 nucleotides agree with TRBD1. The germline V gene has CDR1 GTSNPN and CDR2 SVGIG (reference sequence). CDR3 size: 15 residues. After removal of 4 bases from V and 6 bases from J, the junction contained 11 bases not matched to a gene. This CDR3 reads CAWIGPGGYGNIQYF. Here the CDR3 DNA reads TGTGCCTGGATAGGCCCAGGGGGCTACGGAAACATTCAGTACTTC.

CDR3 sequence (DNA): TGTGCCAGTAGTACCCGGGATCCGCGGGTGAATGAGCAGTTCTTC. Its translation: CASSTRDPRVNEQFF. The chain links TRBV19 to TRBJ2-1, with a possible D match to TRBD2 (5 bases). The CDR3 loop spans 15 amino acids. The V and J ends lost 4 bases and 7 bases respectively, with 17 bases between them. CDR1 is LNHDA and CDR2 is SQIVND in the germline V gene (reference sequence).

The gene calls are TRBV7-9 and TRBJ2-1, with 7 bases aligning to TRBD2. The CDR3 is 16 amino acids. Germline assignment: CDR1 SEHNR and CDR2 FQNEAQ (reference sequence). V dropped 4 bases and J dropped 0; count of bases not matched to a gene: 6. In DNA, the CDR3 is TGTGCCAGCAGCTCCGGGGGAGGGAGCTCCTACAATGAGCAGTTCTTC. This sequence encodes CASSSGGGSSYNEQFF.

The chain joins TRBV27 to TRBJ2-5; D is uncertain. V was pared by 1 base and J by 4 bases, with 10 bases between. The CDR3 runs 14 residues. Germline loops: CDR1 MNHEY, CDR2 SMNVEV (reference sequence). The CDR3 nucleotides read TGTGCCAGCAGTTTATTTGGGATAGGAGAGACCCAGTACTTC. Its protein is CASSLFGIGETQYF.

The rearrangement links TRBV7-2 to TRBJ2-5, with D unclear. Trimming cost V 1 base and J 1 base, with 10 bases left between them. CDR1 and CDR2 (germline): SGHTA, FQGNSA. The CDR3 has 15 amino acids. CDR3 DNA sequence: TGTGCCAGCAGCTTAGTTTCGGCAGCCCAAGAGACCCAGTACTTC. Its translation is CASSLVSAAQETQYF. Using reference TRBV7-2 and TRBJ2-5 for the parts outside the CDR3, the full variable domain is GAGVSQSPSNKVTEKGKDVELRCDPISGHTALYWYRQSLGQGLEFLIYFQGNSAPDKSGLPSDRFSAERTGGSVSTLTIQRTQQEDSAVYLCASSLVSAAQETQYFGPGTRLLVL.

Worth noting for this clone: Distinct nucleotide sequences in the sample also encode this CDR3. The chain has TRBV6-4 and TRBJ1-5, with unresolved D. Germline V gene lookup returns CDR1 MRHNA and CDR2 SNTAGT. Trimming removed 4 bases at V and 4 bases at J, with 8 bases between. CDR3 size: 13 residues. The CDR3 region has the DNA TGTGCCAGCAGTGTCGAGGAAAATCAGCCCCAGCATTTT. This codes for CASSVEENQPQHF.

This clone came up once. The chain links TRBV28 to TRBJ2-3; TRBD2 agrees at 13 bases. Trimming cost V 3 bases and J 5 bases; bases outside gene matches: 14. Germline V gene data show CDR1 as MDHEN and CDR2 as SYDVKM. The CDR3 runs 19 residues. The CDR3 DNA reads as TGTGCCAGCAGTTTTCGGACTAGCGGGAGTTCCGGGTTAAGAGATACGCAGTATTTT. Its translation: CASSFRTSGSSGLRDTQYF. Using reference TRBV28 and TRBJ2-3 for the parts outside the CDR3, the full variable domain is DVKVTQSSRYLVKRTGEKVFLECVQDMDHENMFWYRQDPGLGLRLIYFSYDVKMKEKGDIPEGYSVSREKKERFSLILESASTNQTSMYLCASSFRTSGSSGLRDTQYFGPGTRLTVL.

The chain employs TRBV7-2 and TRBJ1-2; 9 bases line up with TRBD1. The CDR3 has 14 residues. The germline V gene has CDR1 SGHTA and CDR2 FQGNSA. The J segment lost 5 bases and the V segment lost 5 bases, leaving 6 bases of the junction unmatched. CDR3 loop: CASSPRTGEYGYTF. The CDR3 coding sequence is TGTGCCAGCAGCCCGCGGACAGGGGAGTATGGCTACACCTTC.

The chain uses TRBV7-3 and TRBJ2-1, with TRBD1 matching over 7 bases. This CDR3 comprises 14 residues. Germline loops: CDR1 SGHTA, CDR2 FQGTGA. Losses at the gene ends were 4 bases for V and 7 bases for J; bases not matched to a gene: 7. The CDR3 spells CASSSGGLRNEQFF. In DNA form, the CDR3 reads TGTGCCAGCAGCTCAGGGGGTTTGAGAAATGAGCAGTTCTTC.

In nucleotides, the CDR3 is TGTGCCAGCAGCAAAACCTTTAGGGGCAGCTCCTACGAGCAGTACTTC. The encoded protein is CASSKTFRGSSYEQYF. The chain has TRBV21-1 and TRBJ2-7; TRBD1, the D gene given by the table, was not confirmed from the DNA. TRBV21-1 is a pseudogene. This CDR3 has 16 amino acids.

This clone appeared once. The chain joins TRBV28 to TRBJ2-1, with D possibly matching TRBD1 (5 bases). Germline CDR1 and CDR2: MDHEN and SYDVKM. V lost 3 bases to trimming and J lost 7 bases, with 7 bases between them. There are 12 residues in the CDR3. CDR3 DNA: TGTGCCAGCAGTTTGCCAGGGAATGAGCAGTTCTTC. Its translation: CASSLPGNEQFF.

This clone was detected only a few times. This sequence joins TRBV4-2 and TRBJ1-5; no clear D. Germline-derived CDR1 and CDR2 are LGHNA and YNFKEQ. The CDR3 length is 13 residues. The germline V and J ends were trimmed by 4 bases and 6 bases, with 10 bases remaining between them. CDR3 sequence (DNA): TGTGCCAGCAGCCTCAACTTGGGTCAGCCCCAGCATTTT. Protein product: CASSLNLGQPQHF.

The V and J genes are TRBV11-3 and TRBJ2-5; D assignment may be TRBD1 or TRBD2 (5 bases each). Germline-derived CDR1 and CDR2 are SGHNT and YENEEA. V was shortened by 6 bases and J by 1 base, with 15 bases between the two germline ends. The CDR3 runs 15 residues. The CDR3 loop is CASRGYGATQETQYF. CDR3 coding DNA: TGTGCCAGCAGGGGCTACGGGGCGACCCAAGAGACCCAGTACTTC.

This clone has just one count. The genes are TRBV7-9 and TRBJ1-4, with 7 bases aligning to TRBD1. Germline V gene lookup returns CDR1 SEHNR and CDR2 FQNEAQ (reference sequence). The CDR3 is 15 amino acids. The junction had 9 bases not matched to a gene; V was cut back by 3 bases and J by 8 bases. The chain's CDR3 is CASSLTGKQYEKLFF. The CDR3 DNA follows: TGTGCCAGCAGCTTGACAGGGAAGCAGTACGAAAAACTGTTTTTT. Using reference TRBV7-9 and TRBJ1-4 for the parts outside the CDR3, the full variable domain is DTGVSQNPRHKITKRGQNVTFRCDPISEHNRLYWYRQTLGQGPEFLTYFQNEAQLEKSRLLSDRFSAERPKGSFSTLEIQRTEQGDSAMYLCASSLTGKQYEKLFFGSGTQLSVL.